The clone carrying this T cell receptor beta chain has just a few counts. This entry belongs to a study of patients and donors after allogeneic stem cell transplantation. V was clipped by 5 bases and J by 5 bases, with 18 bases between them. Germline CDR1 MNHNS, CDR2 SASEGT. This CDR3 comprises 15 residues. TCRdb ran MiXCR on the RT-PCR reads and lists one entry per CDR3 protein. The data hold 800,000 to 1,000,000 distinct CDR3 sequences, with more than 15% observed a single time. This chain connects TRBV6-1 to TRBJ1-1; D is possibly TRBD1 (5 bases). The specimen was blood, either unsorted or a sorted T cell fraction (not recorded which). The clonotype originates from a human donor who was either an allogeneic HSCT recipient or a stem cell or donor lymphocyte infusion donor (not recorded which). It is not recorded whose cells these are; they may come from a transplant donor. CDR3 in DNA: TGTGCCAGCAGTCGCCTCTTGTCGGGGGGAACTGAAGCTTTCTTT. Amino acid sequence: CASSRLLSGGTEAFF.